The T cell receptor beta chain described here comes from a study of identical twins. CDR3 size: 12 residues. The V gene's germline CDR1 is MNHEY and CDR2 SVGAGI. After removal of 6 bases from V and 14 bases from J, the junction contained 9 bases not matched to a gene. Using its own MiXCR run on the 5' RACE reads, TCRdb lists one record per CDR3 protein. The sample has about 200,000 distinct CDR3 sequences, roughly 7.1% seen once. The data also belong to a second study, concerning T cells expressing NK-cell markers. That publication notes: An anti-gamma-delta TCR antibody was added in several experiments. It restricted sorting to alpha-beta TCR-expressing T cells. A range of 1.0-7.0% of CD8+ T cells consisted of dominant NKG2C+ clonotypes in more than five donors. These clonotypes additionally ranked first within the CD3+CD56-NKG2C+ fraction of several donors.

Sequencing was done on a sample of CD8+ T cells sorted from blood. The sequence came from a young woman in good health. The chain links TRBV6-5 to TRBJ2-1; the match to TRBD1 covers 8 bases. In DNA, the CDR3 is TGTGCCAGCAGATCAACGGGACAGGATGAGTTCTTC. This codes for CASRSTGQDEFF.